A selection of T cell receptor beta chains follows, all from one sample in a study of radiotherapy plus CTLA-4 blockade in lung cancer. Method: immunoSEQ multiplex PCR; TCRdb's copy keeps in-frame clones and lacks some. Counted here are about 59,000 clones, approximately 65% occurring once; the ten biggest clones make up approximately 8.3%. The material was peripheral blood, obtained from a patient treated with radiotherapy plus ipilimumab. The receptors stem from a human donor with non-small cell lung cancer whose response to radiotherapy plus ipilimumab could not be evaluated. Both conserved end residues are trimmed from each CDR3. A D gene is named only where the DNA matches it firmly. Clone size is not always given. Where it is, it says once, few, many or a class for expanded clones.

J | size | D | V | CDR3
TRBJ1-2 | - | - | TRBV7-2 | ASSPTGQLRLYGYT
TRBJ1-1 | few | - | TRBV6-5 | ASSYQWGTAEAF
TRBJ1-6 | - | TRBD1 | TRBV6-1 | ASSPGTGSSPLH
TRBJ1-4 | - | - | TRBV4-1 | ASSHSPPRVTNEKLF
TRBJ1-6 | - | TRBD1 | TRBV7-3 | ASSASGTGWSPLH
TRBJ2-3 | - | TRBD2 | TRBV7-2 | ASSSLPSGGVADTQY
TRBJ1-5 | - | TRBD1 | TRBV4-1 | ASSQGGGRGRGQPQH
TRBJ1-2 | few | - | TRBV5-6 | ASYQRGDNNYGYT
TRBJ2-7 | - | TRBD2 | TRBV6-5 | ASRRREEQY
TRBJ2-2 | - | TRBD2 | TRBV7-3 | ASSSGLAEHTGELF
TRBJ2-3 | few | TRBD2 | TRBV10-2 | ASSVSGTSGGGTDTQY
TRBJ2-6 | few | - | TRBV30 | AWSAFSGDLFSGANVLT
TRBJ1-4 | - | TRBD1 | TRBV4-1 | ATQGTGAGANEKLF
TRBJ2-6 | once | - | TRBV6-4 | ASSEDSSGANVLT
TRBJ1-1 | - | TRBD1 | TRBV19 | ASSRQGFGAF
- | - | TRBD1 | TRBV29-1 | SVTLRDRGSYEQY
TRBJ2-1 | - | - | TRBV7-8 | ASSLLLANNEQF
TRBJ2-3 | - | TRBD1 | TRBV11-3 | ASSPQTGGLDTQY
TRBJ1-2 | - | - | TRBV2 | ASSATEPNYGYT
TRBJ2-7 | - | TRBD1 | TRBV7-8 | ASSSPTDRGPFYEQY
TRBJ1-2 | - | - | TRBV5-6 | ASSLVQITNYGYT
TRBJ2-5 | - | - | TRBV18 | ASSFGQQETQY
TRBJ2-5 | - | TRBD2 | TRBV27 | ASSLWTSPGEQY
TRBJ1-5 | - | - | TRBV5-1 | ASSLRQGSDQPQH
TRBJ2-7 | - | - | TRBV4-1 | ASSLQTRSSTYEQY
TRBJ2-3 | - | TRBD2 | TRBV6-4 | ASSALAGVTDTQY
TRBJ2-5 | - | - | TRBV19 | ASSTGKVGVQETQY
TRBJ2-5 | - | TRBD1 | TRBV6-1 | ASSESGGPRGEQY
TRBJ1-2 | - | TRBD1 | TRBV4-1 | ASRSDRDYGYT
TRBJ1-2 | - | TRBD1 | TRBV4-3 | ASSFRDRGTYGYT
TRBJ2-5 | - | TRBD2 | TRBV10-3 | AISADNGLAGSQETQY
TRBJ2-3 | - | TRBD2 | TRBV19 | ASSISSGRRTDTQY
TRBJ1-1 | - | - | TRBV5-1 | ASRRNTEAF
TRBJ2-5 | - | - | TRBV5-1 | ASSYNQETQY
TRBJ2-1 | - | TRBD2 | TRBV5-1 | ASSALSGSWYNEQF
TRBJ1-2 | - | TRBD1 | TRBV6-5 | ASSGDSRGYT
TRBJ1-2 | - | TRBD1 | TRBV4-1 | ASSQAWDSNYGYT
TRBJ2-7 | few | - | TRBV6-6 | ASSYSDAGLREQY